This TCR beta chain was obtained from a study of tumor and adjacent non-tumor tissue in lung cancer. Study summary: There were some 11 adenocarcinoma, a couple of squamous cell carcinoma and 1 small cell lung cancer cases.

No cell sorting was done before RNA was extracted from the tissue. More than 3 cm separated this lung sample from the edge of the tumor. General study findings and limits: Shorter survival was associated with higher TCR diversity in tumors.

After removal of 3 bases from V and 6 bases from J, the junction contained 11 bases not matched to a gene. CDR1 and CDR2 from the germline V gene are SGHAT and FQDESV (reference sequence). The CDR3 spans 17 residues. Comment on this clonotype: The target antigen is unknown. Because the CDR3 is missing its conserved closing phenylalanine or tryptophan, this is likely a read error.

TCRbeta libraries were built with three rounds of nested PCR, modified from ARM-PCR. TCRdb reprocessed the multiplex PCR reads via MiXCR and lists one record per CDR3 protein. The sample carries tens of thousands of distinct CDR3 sequences, approximately 68% recorded once. Specimen: distant non-tumor lung tissue. The chain uses TRBV11-1 and TRBJ2-6; 7 bases are shared with TRBD2. The receptor comes from a woman aged 45-60 years with non-small cell lung cancer. CDR3 DNA sequence: TGTGCCAGCAGCTTCGCTGCGGGAGCCATTGAGGCCAACGTCCTGACTCTC. Amino acid sequence: CASSFAAGAIEANVLTL.